The entry that follows covers one T cell receptor (beta chain) sequence. Germline V gene lookup returns CDR1 LNHDA and CDR2 SQIVND (reference sequence). V lost 2 bases and J lost 5, with 21 bases in between. The CDR3 has 18 residues. In the original workflow: How many nucleated cells were present was estimated from reference gene primer amplification. Clones were sequenced by immunoSEQ multiplex PCR, and TCRdb holds only the in-frame ones, with some missing. The V and J calls and clone size are taken from that table; D and trimming were inferred from the DNA. The sample carries approximately 97,000 clones, 84% recorded once. This record comes from a study of blood T cell repertoires in COVID-19. Background on the study: The samples span acute and convalescent COVID-19 from the United States, Italy and Spain. T cells, B-cell-depleted T cells, or PBMCs provided the cDNA or gDNA that served as material.

The rearrangement uses TRBV19 and TRBJ1-4; no firm D call. The sequenced sample was peripheral blood. This sequence originates from a human donor in a cohort sampled during active COVID-19. CDR3 in DNA: TGTGCCAGTAGTATAATGGGGTATCGGAGGATATCAAATGAAAAACTGTTTTTT. This translates into CASSIMGYRRISNEKLFF.